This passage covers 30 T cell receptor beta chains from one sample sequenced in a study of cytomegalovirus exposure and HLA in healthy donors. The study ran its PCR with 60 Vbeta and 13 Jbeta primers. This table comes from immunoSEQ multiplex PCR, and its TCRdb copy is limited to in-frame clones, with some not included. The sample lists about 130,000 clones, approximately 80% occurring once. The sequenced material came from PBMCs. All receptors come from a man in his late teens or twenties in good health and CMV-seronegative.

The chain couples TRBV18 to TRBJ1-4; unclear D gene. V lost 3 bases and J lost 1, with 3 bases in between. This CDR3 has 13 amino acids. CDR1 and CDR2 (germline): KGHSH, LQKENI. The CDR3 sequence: CASSPGTNEKLFF. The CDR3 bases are TGTGCCAGCTCACCCGGAACTAATGAAAAACTGTTTTTT.

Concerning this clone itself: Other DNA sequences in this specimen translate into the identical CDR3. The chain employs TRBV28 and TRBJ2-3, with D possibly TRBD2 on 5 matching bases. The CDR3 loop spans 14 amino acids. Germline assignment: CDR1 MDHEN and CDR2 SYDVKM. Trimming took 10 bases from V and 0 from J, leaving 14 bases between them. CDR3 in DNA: TGTGCCATCGACGAGGGTACTAGCACAGATACGCAGTATTTT. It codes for CAIDEGTSTDTQYF.

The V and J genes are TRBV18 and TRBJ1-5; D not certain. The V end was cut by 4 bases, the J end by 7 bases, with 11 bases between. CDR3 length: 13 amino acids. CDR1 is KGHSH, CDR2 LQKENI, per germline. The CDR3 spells CASSRLTTQPQHF. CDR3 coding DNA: TGTGCCAGCTCACGTCTTACAACACAGCCCCAGCATTTT.

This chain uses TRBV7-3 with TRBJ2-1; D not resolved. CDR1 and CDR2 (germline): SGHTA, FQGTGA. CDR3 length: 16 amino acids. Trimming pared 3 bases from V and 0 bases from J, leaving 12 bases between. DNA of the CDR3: TGTGCCAGCAGCTTTCACGCCACGAGCTCCTACAATGAGCAGTTCTTC. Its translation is CASSFHATSSYNEQFF.

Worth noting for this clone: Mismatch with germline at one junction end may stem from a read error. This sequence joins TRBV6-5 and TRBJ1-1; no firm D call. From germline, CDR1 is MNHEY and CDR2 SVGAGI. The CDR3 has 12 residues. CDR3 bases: TGTGCCAGCAGTGGGGAGAACACTGAAGCTCTCTTT. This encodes CASSGENTEALF.

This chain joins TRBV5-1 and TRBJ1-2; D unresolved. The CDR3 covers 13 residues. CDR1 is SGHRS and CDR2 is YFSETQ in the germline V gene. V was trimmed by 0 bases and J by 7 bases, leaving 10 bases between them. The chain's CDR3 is CASSLVSGSGYTF. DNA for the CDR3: TGCGCCAGCAGCTTGGTGTCGGGTTCTGGCTACACCTTC.

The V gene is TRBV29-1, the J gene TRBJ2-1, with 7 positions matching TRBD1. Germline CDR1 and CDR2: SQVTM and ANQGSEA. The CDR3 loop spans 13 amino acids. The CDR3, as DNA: TGCAGAAGACAGGGAACTTTCTACAATGAGCAGTTCTTC. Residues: CRRQGTFYNEQFF.

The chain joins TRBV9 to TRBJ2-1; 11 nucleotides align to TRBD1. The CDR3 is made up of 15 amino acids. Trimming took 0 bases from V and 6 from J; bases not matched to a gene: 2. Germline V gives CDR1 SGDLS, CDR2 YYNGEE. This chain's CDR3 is CASSVDGTGGNEQFF. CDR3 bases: TGTGCCAGCAGCGTAGATGGGACAGGGGGCAATGAGCAGTTCTTC.

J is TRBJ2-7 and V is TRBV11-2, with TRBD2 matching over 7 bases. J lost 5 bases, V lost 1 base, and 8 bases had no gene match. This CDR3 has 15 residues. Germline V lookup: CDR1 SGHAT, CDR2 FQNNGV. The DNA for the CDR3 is TGTGCCAGCAGCTTAGTTGCGGGAGTGGGGAACGAGCAGTACTTC. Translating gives CASSLVAGVGNEQYF.

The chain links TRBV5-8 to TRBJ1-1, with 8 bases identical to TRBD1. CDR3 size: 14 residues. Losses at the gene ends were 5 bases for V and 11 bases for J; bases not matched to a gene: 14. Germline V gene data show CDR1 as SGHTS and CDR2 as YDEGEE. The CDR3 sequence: CASRPGGQDLRAFF. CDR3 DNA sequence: TGTGCCAGCAGGCCTGGGGGACAGGATCTTCGGGCTTTCTTT.

Here the CDR3 reads CASSRTGRQSNYGYTF. The CDR3 DNA sequence: TGTGCCAGCAGCCGGACAGGCAGACAATCTAACTATGGCTACACCTTC. The chain employs TRBV6-6 and TRBJ1-2, with 7 bases fitting TRBD1. The CDR3 totals 16 residues. With 6 bases clipped from V and 0 bases from J, the junction kept 10 bases outside the gene matches. Germline V lookup: CDR1 MNHNY, CDR2 SVGAGI (reference sequence).

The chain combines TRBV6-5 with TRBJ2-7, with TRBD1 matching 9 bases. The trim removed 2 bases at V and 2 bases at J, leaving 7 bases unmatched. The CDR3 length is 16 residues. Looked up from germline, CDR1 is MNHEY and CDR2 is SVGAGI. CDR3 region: CASSYTQGASTYEQYV. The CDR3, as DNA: TGTGCCAGCAGTTACACACAGGGGGCTAGCACCTACGAGCAGTACGTC.

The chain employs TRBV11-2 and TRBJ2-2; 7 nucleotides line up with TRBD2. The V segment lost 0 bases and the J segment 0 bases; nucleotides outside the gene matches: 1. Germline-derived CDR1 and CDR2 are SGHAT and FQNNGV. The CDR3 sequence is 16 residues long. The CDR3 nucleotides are TGTGCCAGCAGCTTAGAGCTAGCGGCGAACACCGGGGAGCTGTTTTTT. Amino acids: CASSLELAANTGELFF.

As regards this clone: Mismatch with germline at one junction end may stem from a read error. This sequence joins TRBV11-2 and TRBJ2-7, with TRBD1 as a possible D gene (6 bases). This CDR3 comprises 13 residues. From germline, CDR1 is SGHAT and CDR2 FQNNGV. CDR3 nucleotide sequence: TGTGCCAGCAGCTTACGATCTCCGGGACACCCTTCCTTC. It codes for CASSLRSPGHPSF.

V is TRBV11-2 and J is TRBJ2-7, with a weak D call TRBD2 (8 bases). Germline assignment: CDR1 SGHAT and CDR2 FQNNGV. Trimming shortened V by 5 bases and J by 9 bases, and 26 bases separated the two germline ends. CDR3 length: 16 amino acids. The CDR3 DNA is TGTGCCAGCAGCGGATCCGGGTTGGCGGGAGGACAGGTGCAGTACTTC. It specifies CASSGSGLAGGQVQYF.

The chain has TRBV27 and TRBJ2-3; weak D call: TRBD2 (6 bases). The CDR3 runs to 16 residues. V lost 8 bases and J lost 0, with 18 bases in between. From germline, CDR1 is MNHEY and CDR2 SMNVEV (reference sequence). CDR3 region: CASRPRFGRSTDTQYF. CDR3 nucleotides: TGTGCCAGCCGTCCTAGATTCGGGAGAAGCACAGATACGCAGTATTTT.

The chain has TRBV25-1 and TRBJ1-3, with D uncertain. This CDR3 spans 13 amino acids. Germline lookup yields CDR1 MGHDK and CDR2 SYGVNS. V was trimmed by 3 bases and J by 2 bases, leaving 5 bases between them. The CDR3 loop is CASSDDTGNTIYF. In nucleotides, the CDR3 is TGTGCCAGCAGTGATGACACTGGAAACACCATATATTTT.

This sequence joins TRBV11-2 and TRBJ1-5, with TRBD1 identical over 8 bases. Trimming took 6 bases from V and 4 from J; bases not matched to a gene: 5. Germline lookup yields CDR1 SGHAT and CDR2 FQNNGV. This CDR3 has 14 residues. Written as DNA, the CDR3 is TGTGCCAGCAGTTGGACAGGGAGAAATCAGCCCCAGCATTTT. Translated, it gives CASSWTGRNQPQHF. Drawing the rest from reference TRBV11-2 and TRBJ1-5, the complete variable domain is EAGVAQSPRYKIIEKRQSVAFWCNPISGHATLYWYQQILGQGPKLLIQFQNNGVVDDSQLPKDRFSAERLKGVDSTLKIQPAKLEDSAVYLCASSWTGRNQPQHFGDGTRLSIL.

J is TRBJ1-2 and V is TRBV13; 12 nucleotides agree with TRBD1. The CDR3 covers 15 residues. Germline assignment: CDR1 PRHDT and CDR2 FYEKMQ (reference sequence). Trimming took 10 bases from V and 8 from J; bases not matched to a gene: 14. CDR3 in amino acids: CATDLSGQGAEGYTF. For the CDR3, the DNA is TGTGCCACCGACCTCTCGGGACAGGGGGCCGAAGGCTACACCTTC.

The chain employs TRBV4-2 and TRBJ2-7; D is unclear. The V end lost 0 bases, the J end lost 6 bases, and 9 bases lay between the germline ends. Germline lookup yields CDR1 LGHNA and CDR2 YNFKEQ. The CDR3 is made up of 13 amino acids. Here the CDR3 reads CASSQDDASEQYF. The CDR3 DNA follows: TGTGCCAGCAGCCAAGATGATGCCAGCGAGCAGTACTTC.

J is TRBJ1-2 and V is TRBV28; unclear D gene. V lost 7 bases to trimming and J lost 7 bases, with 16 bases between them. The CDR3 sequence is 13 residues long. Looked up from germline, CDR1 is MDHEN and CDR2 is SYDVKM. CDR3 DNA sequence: TGTGCCAGCAAATTACCTTCGTCGCGTGGCTACACCTTC. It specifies CASKLPSSRGYTF.

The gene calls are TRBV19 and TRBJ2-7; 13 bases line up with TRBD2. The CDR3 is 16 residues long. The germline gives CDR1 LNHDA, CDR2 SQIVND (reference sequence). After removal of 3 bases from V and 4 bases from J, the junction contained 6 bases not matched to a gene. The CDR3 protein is CASSIGILAGGYEQYF. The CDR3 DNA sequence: TGTGCCAGTAGTATCGGGATACTAGCGGGAGGGTACGAGCAGTACTTC.

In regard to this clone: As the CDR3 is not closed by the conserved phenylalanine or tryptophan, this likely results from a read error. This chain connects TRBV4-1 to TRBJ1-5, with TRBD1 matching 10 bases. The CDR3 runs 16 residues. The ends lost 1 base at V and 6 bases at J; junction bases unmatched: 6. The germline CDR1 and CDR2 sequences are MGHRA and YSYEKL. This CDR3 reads CASSQGWGTGAQPQHL. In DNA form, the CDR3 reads TGCGCCAGCAGCCAAGGGTGGGGGACAGGGGCTCAGCCCCAGCATCTT.

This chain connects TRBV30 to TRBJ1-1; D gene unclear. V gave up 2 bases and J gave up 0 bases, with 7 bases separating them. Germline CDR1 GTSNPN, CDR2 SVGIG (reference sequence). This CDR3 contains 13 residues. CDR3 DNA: TGTGCCTGGAGTCGCGGAATGAACACTGAAGCTTTCTTT. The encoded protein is CAWSRGMNTEAFF.

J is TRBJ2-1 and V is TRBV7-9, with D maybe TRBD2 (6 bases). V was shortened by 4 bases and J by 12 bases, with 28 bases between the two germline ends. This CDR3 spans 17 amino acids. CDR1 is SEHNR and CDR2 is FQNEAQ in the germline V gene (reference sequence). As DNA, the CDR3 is TGTGCCAGCAGCTCCCGGCTGGGGGAGGTACTACAATGGGTGCAGTTCTTC. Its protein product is CASSSRLGEVLQWVQFF.

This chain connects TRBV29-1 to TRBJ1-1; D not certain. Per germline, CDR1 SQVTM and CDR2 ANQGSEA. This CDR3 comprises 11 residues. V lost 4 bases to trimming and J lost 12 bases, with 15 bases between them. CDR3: CSVGVPGGTFF. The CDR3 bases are TGCAGCGTTGGAGTACCGGGAGGAACTTTCTTT.

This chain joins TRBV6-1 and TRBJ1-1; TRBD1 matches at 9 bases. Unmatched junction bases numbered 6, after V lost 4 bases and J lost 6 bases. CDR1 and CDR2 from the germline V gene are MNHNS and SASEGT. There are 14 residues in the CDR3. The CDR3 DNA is TGTGCCAGCAGTGGGACAGGGGTGGAACCTGAAGCTTTCTTT. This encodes CASSGTGVEPEAFF.

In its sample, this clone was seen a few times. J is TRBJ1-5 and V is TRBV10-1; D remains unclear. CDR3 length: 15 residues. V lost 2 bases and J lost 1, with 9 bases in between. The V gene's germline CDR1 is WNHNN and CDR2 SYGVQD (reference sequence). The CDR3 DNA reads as TGCGCCAGCAGTGAGGAGGGCTTGAGCAATCAGCCCCAGCATTTT. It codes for CASSEEGLSNQPQHF.

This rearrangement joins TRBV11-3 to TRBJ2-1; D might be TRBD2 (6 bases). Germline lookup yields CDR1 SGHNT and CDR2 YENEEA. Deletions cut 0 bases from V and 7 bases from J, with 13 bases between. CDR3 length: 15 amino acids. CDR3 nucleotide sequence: TGTGCCAGCAGCTTAGATAGCGGAAGGTGGAATGAGCAGTTCTTC. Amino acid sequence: CASSLDSGRWNEQFF. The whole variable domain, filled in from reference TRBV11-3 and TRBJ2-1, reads EAGVVQSPRYKIIEKKQPVAFWCNPISGHNTLYWYLQNLGQGPELLIRYENEEAVDDSQLPKDRFSAERLKGVDSTLKIQPAELGDSAVYLCASSLDSGRWNEQFFGPGTRLTVL.

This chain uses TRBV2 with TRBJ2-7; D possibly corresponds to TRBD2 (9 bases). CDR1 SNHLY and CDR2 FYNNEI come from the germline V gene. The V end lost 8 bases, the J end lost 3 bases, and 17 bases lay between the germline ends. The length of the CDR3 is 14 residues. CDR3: CASQGASGDYEQYF. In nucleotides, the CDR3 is TGTGCCAGCCAGGGGGCTAGCGGGGACTACGAGCAGTACTTC. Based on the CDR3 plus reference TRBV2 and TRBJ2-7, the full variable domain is EPEVTQTPSHQVTQMGQEVILRCVPISNHLYFYWYRQILGQKVEFLVSFYNNEISEKSEIFDDQFSVERPDGSNFTLKIRSTKLEDSAMYFCASQGASGDYEQYFGPGTRLTVT.